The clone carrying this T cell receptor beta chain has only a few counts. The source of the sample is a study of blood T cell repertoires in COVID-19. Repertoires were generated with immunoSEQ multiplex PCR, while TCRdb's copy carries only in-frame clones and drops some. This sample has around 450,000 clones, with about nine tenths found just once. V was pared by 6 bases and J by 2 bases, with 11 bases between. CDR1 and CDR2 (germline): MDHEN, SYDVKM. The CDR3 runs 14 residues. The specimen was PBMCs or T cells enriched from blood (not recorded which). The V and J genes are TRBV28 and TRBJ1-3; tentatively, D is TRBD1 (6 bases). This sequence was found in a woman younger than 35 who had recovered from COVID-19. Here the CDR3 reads CASSITGTGNTIYF. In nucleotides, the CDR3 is TGTGCCAGCAGCATAACAGGGACTGGAAACACCATATATTTT. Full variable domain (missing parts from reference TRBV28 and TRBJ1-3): DVKVTQSSRYLVKRTGEKVFLECVQDMDHENMFWYRQDPGLGLRLIYFSYDVKMKEKGDIPEGYSVSREKKERFSLILESASTNQTSMYLCASSITGTGNTIYFGEGSWLTVV.